This T cell receptor (beta chain) was profiled in a study of T cells in localized non-small cell lung cancer (dated by TCRdb to the early 2020s). Describing the broader study: The study examined T cell repertoires in a few hundred patients with early-stage NSCLC and compared tumors with uninvolved tumor-adjacent lungs. The cohort was made up of some 240 treatment-naive NSCLC patients whose localized lung tumors had been resected. NSCLC patients had a mean age of approximately 66 years, and 129 were male and nearly 110 female.

General findings and caveats noted by the study authors: Of the top 100 tumor clones, a median of roughly 53 were detected in paired uninvolved adjacent lung; around 30 were also among that lung's top 100. Because multi-region sequencing of the tumors was not done, intratumor heterogeneity could not be ruled out. The highest T cell clonality was observed in uninvolved tumor-adjacent lung, where clonality exceeded that of tumor, suggesting that antigenic responses were more focused in uninvolved tumor-adjacent lung. Longer overall survival was associated with higher T cell density in blood, whereas shorter survival was associated with higher clonality in adjacent lung. Since the design was exploratory, TCR variables were selected using unadjusted p-values with no false-discovery rate correction.

The immunoSEQ Assay was used to sequence TCR beta CDR3 regions from DNA. Under the source paper's analysis protocol: To compute T cell density, TCR beta template counts were normalized to usable DNA, which was estimated by amplifying housekeeping genes. The preseqR package was used to estimate richness by extrapolating to 400,000 templates for PBMC samples and to 120,000 templates for tissue samples. Clonality was taken to be one minus Pielou's evenness. To identify tissue-enriched TCRs, differential abundance testing was run on productive amino-acid clonotypes with a minimum total count of 5 and an alpha of 0.1. The Jaccard Index and the Morisita Overlap Index were used to measure repertoire overlap between compartments. GLIPH grouped TCR beta CDR3s together with public tetramer-defined viral CDR3s, and a viral motif had to include at least three viral sequences and also show V-gene enrichment. What TCRdb holds here is the immuneACCESS table cut down to in-frame rearrangements. Part of the clones is not present; checked against another copy, under half of the missing clones reflect an unresolved V gene, and the others are unexplained. V and J calls plus clone size are reproduced from that table; the DNA served to infer D and trimming. The sample profile shows around 70,000 clones; about 90% of them were found once. 20% to 25% of the sample is taken by the ten largest.

At diagnosis, tumor, uninvolved tumor-adjacent lung and peripheral blood were collected and then preserved as a mix of FFPE and fresh-frozen material. For TCR repertoire profiling, the blood samples were analyzed as peripheral blood mononuclear cells. The CDR3 holds 12 amino acids from the cysteine to the phenylalanine. The DNA shown is the 36-base CDR3, in frame from base 1. From V the trimming removes 2 bases and from J it removes 16 bases, while the gene matches leave 7 bases of the junction unaccounted for. Via the germline V gene, CDR1 is SNHLY and CDR2 FYNNEI. Of note for this clone: What this receptor recognizes is not known. No base quality values were provided; no much bigger clone lies one nucleotide off.

The source is a male donor at least 60 years old with stage III squamous cell lung carcinoma. The rearrangement joined TRBV2 to TRBJ1-5; TRBD1 lines up with 8 middle nucleotides. The sequenced sample was peripheral blood, obtained before any cancer treatment. The bases are TGTGCCAGCAGTGAATCCAACAGGGGGGAACATTTT. The translation is CASSESNRGEHF.